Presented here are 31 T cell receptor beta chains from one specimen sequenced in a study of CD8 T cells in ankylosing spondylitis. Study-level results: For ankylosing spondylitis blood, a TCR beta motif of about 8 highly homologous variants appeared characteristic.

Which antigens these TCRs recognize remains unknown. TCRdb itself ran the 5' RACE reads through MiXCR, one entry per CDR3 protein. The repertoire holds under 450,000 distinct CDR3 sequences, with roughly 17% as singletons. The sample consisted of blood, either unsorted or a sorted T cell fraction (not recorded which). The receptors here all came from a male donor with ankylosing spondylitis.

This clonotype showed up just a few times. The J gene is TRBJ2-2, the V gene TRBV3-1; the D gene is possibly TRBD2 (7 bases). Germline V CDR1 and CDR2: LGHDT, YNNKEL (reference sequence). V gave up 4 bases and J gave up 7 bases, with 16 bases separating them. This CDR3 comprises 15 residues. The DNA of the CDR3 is TGTGCCAGCAGCCCACGGGGGGCGTGTGGCGGGGAGCTGTTTTTT. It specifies CASSPRGACGGELFF.

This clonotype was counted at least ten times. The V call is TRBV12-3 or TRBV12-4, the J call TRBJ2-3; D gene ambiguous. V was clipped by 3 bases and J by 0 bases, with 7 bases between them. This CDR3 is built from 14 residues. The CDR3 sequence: CASSLSTSTDTQYF. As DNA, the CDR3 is TGTGCCAGCAGTTTGAGTACTAGCACAGATACGCAGTATTTT.

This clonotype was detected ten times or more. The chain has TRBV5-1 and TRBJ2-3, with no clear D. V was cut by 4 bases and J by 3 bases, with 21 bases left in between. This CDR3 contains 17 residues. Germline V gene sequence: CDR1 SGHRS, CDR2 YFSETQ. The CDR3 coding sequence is TGCGCCAGCAGCCTCCCACCGAAGGATGGATCTACAGATACGCAGTATTTT. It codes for CASSLPPKDGSTDTQYF. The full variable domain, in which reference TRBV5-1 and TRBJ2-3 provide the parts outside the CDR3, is KAGVTQTPRYLIKTRGQQVTLSCSPISGHRSVSWYQQTPGQGLQFLFEYFSETQRNKGNFPGRFSGRQFSNSRSEMNVSTLELGDSALYLCASSLPPKDGSTDTQYFGPGTRLTVL.

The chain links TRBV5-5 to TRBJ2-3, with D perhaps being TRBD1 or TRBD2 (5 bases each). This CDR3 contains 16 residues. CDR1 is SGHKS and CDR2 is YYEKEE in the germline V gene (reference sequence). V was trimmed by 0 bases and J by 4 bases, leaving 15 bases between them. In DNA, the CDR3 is TGTGCCAGCAGCTTGGCGGGGACCGTCAGCGCAGATACGCAGTATTTT. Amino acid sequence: CASSLAGTVSADTQYF.

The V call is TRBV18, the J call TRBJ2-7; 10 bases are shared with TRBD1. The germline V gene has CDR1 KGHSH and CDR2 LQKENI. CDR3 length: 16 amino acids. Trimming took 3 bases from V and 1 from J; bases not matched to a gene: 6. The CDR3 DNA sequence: TGTGCCAGCTCACCTCGACAGGGGGCAAGGTCCTACGAGCAGTACTTC. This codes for CASSPRQGARSYEQYF.

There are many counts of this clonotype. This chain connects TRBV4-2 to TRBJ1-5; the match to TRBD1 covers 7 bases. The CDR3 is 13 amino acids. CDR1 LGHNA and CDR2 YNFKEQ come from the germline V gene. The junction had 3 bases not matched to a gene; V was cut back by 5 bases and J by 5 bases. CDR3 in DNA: TGTGCCAGCAGCGTCCAGGGGGATCAGCCCCAGCATTTT. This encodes CASSVQGDQPQHF.

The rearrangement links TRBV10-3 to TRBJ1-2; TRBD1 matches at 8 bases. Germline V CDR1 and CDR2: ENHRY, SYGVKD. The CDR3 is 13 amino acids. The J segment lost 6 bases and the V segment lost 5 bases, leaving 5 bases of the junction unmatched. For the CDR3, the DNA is TGTGCCATCAGTCGACAGGGGTACGATGGCTACACCTTC. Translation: CAISRQGYDGYTF.

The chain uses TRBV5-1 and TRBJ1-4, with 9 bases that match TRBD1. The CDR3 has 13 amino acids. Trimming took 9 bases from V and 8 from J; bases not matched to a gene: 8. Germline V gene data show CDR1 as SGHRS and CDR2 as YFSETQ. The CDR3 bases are TGCGCCACCTCCCCCGGGACAGGGGAAAAACTGTTTTTT. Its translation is CATSPGTGEKLFF. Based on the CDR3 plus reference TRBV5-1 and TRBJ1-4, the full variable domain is KAGVTQTPRYLIKTRGQQVTLSCSPISGHRSVSWYQQTPGQGLQFLFEYFSETQRNKGNFPGRFSGRQFSNSRSEMNVSTLELGDSALYLCATSPGTGEKLFFGSGTQLSVL.

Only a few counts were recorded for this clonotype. This CDR3 reads CASSLEDTSWGETQYF. CDR3 sequence (DNA): TGTGCCAGCAGCTTAGAGGATACTAGCTGGGGGGAGACCCAGTACTTC. The chain uses TRBV11-2 and TRBJ2-5, with D perhaps TRBD2 (6 bases). CDR1 is SGHAT, CDR2 FQNNGV, per germline. Trimming removed 0 bases from V and 5 bases from J, with 16 bases in between. This CDR3 has 16 amino acids.

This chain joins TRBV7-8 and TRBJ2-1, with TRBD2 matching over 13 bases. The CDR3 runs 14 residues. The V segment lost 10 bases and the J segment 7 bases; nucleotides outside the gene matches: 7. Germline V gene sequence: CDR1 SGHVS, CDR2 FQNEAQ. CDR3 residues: CATRTSGRGNEQFF. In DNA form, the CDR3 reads TGTGCCACCAGGACTAGCGGGAGAGGGAATGAGCAGTTCTTC.

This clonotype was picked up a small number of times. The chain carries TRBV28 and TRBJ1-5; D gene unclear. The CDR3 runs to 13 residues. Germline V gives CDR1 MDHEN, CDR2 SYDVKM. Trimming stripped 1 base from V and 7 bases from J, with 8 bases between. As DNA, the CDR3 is TGTGCCAGCAGTTTATCGTCGTTCCAGCCCCAGCATTTT. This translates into CASSLSSFQPQHF.

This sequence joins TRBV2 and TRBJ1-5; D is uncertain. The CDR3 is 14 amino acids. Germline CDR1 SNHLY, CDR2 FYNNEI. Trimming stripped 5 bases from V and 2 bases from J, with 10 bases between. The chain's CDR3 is CASSPEKGNQPQHF. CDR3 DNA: TGTGCCAGCAGTCCTGAGAAGGGCAATCAGCCCCAGCATTTT.

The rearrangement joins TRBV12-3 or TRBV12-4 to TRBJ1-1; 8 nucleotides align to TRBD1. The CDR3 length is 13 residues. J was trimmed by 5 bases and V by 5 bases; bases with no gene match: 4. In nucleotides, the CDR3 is TGTGCCAGCAGTGACAGGGGCAGGACTGAAGCTTTCTTT. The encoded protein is CASSDRGRTEAFF.

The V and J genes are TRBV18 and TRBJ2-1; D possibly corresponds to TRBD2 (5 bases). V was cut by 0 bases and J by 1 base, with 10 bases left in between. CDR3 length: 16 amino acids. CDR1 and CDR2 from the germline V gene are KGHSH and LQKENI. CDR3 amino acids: CASSPPETTSYNEQFF. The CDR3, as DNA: TGTGCCAGCTCACCACCAGAGACTACGTCCTACAATGAGCAGTTCTTC.

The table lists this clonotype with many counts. The CDR3: CASSPDRGIQNTEAFF. The CDR3, as DNA: TGTGCCAGCAGCCCGGACAGGGGAATACAGAACACTGAAGCTTTCTTT. The rearrangement joins TRBV7-9 to TRBJ1-1, with 9 bases matching TRBD1. Germline CDR1 is SEHNR and CDR2 is FQNEAQ (reference sequence). This CDR3 is built from 16 residues. V lost 5 bases and J lost 1; bases outside the gene matches: 8. Full variable domain (rest looked up from reference TRBV7-9 and TRBJ1-1): DTGVSQNPRHKITKRGQNVTFRCDPISEHNRLYWYRQTLGQGPEFLTYFQNEAQLEKSRLLSDRFSAERPKGSFSTLEIQRTEQGDSAMYLCASSPDRGIQNTEAFFGQGTRLTVV.

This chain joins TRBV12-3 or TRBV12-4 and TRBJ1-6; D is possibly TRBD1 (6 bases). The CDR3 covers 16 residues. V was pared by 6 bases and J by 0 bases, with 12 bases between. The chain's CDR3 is CASSPGQLSYNSPLHF. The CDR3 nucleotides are TGTGCCAGCAGCCCGGGACAACTCTCCTATAATTCACCCCTCCACTTT.

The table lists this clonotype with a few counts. CDR3 DNA sequence: TGTGCCAGCACCCGCATAGGTGGACAGGGGGCCACCGGGGAGCTGTTTTTT. It encodes CASTRIGGQGATGELFF. The chain is built from TRBV6-2 or TRBV6-3 and TRBJ2-2; 11 nucleotides match TRBD1. Trimming cost V 7 bases and J 4 bases; bases outside gene matches: 11. Per the germline V gene, CDR1 is MNHEY and CDR2 is SVGEGT. The CDR3 covers 17 residues.

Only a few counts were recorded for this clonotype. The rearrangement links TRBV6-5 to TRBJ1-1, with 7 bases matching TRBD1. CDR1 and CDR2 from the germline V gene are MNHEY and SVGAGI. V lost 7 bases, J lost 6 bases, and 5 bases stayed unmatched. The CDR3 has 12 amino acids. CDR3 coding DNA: TGTGCCAGCACCAGGCAGGGGGCTGAAGCTTTCTTT. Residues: CASTRQGAEAFF.

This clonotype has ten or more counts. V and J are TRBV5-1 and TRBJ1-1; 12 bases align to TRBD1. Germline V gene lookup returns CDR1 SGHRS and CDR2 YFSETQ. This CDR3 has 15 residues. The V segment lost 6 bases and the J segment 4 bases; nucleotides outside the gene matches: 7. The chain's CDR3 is CASNRDRGLVTEAFF. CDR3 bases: TGCGCCAGCAACCGGGACAGGGGGCTGGTCACTGAAGCTTTCTTT.

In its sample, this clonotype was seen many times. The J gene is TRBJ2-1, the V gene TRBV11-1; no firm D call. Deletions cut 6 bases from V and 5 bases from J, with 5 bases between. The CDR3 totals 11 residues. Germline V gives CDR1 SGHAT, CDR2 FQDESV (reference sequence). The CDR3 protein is CASRSNNEQFF. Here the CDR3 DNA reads TGTGCCAGCAGGTCCAACAATGAGCAGTTCTTC.

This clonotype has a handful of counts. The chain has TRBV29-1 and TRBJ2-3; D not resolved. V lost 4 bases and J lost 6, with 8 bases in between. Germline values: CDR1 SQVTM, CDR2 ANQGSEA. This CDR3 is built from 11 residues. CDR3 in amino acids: CSVVGGDTQYF. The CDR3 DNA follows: TGCAGCGTTGTCGGTGGGGATACGCAGTATTTT.

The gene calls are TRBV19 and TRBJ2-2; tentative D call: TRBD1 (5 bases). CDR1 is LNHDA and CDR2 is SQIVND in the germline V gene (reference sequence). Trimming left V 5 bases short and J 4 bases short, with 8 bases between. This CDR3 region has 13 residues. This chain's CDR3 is CASSGAVTGELFF. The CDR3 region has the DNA TGTGCCAGTAGTGGGGCGGTCACCGGGGAGCTGTTTTTT.

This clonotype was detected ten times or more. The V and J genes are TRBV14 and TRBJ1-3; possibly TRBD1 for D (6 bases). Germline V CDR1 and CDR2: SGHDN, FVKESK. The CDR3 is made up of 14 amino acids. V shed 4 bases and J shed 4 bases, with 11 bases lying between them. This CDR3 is CASSRGHAGNTIYF. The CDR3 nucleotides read TGTGCCAGCAGCCGGGGACACGCAGGAAACACCATATATTTT.

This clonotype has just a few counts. This chain's CDR3 is CSASHREVTDTQYF. In DNA form, the CDR3 reads TGCAGTGCTAGTCACAGGGAGGTCACAGATACGCAGTATTTT. The rearrangement joins TRBV20-1 to TRBJ2-3, with D perhaps being TRBD1 or TRBD2 (6 bases each). CDR1 DFQATT and CDR2 SNEGSKA come from the germline V gene (reference sequence). This CDR3 contains 14 residues. The V gene lost 3 bases and the J gene lost 2 bases, with 12 bases spanning the gap.

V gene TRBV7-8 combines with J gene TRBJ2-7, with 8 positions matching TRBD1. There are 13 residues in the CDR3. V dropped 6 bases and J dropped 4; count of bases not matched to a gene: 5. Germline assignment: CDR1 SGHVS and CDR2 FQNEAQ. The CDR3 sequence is CASRGTGAYEQYF. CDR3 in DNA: TGTGCCAGCAGGGGGACAGGAGCATACGAGCAGTACTTC.

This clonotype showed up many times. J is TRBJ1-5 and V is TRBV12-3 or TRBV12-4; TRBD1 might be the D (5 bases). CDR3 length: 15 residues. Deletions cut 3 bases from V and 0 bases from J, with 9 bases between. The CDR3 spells CASSLGGSSNQPQHF. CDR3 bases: TGTGCCAGCAGTTTGGGGGGAAGTAGCAATCAGCCCCAGCATTTT.

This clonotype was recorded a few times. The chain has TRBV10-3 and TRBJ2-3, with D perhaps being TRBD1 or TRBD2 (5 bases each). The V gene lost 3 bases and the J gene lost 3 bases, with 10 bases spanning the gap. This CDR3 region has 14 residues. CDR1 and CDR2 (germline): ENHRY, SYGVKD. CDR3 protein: CAISDQGRTDTQYF. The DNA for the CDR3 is TGTGCCATCAGTGATCAGGGACGGACAGATACGCAGTATTTT.

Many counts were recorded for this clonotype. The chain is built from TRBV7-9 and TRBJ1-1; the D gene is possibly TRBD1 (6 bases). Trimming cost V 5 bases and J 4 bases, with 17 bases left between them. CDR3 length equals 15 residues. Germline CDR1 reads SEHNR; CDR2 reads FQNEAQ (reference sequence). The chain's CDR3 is CASSPLDRPGTEAFF. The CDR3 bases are TGTGCCAGCAGCCCGTTAGACAGGCCGGGCACTGAAGCTTTCTTT.

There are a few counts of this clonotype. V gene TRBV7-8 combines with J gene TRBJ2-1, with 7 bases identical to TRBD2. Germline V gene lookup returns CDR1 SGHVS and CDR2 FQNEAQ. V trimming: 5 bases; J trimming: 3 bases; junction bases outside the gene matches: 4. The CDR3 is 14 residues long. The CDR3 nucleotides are TGTGCCAGCAGCGGGGACTATTTCTACAATGAGCAGTTCTTC. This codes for CASSGDYFYNEQFF. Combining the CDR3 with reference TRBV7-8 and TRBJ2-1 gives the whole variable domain GAGVSQSPRYKVAKRGQDVALRCDPISGHVSLFWYQQALGQGPEFLTYFQNEAQLDKSGLPSDRFFAERPEGSVSTLKIQRTQQEDSAVYLCASSGDYFYNEQFFGPGTRLTVL.

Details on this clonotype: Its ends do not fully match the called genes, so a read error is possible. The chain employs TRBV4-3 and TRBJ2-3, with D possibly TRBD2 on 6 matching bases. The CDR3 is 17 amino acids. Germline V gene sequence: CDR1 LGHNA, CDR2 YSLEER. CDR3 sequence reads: CASSQESSDYPTNTQYF. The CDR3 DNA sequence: TGCGCCAGCAGCCAAGAATCCTCGGACTATCCCACAAATACGCAGTATTTT.

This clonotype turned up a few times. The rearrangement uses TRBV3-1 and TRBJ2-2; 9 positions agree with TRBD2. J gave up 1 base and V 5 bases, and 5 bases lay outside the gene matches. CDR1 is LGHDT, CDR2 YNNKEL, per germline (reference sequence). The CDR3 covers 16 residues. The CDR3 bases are TGTGCCAGCAGCTCCGGGACTAGCTGGAACACCGGGGAGCTGTTTTTT. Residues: CASSSGTSWNTGELFF.